The 31 T cell receptor beta chains below all came from one sample that was sequenced in a study of T-cell memory formation after mild COVID-19. TCRdb passed the 5' RACE reads through MiXCR, listing each CDR3 protein once. Of 250,000 or so distinct CDR3 sequences in the sample, 8.5% to 9.5% were seen once. Sequenced sample: PBMCs or a T cell subset sorted from them (not recorded which). The receptors were gathered from a man between 18 and 35 years old who had mild COVID-19 (a few samples of this study predate the infection). Cell type and time point are not known.

This clonotype has just a few counts. This chain connects TRBV5-1 to TRBJ2-7; D unresolved. The CDR3 is 12 amino acids. Germline CDR1 SGHRS, CDR2 YFSETQ. The germline V and J ends were trimmed by 4 bases and 7 bases, with 12 bases remaining between them. The CDR3: CASSPDPGEQYF. DNA of the CDR3: TGCGCCAGCAGCCCCGATCCCGGTGAGCAGTACTTC.

V is TRBV20-1 and J is TRBJ2-1; TRBD2 is a possible D gene (5 bases). The V gene's germline CDR1 is DFQATT and CDR2 SNEGSKA (reference sequence). Between the trimmed V and J ends, which lost 0 bases and 7 bases, there was a span of 7 bases. The CDR3 has 12 amino acids. CDR3 nucleotides: TGCAGTGCTAGAGAGGGGAGTAATGAGCAGTTCTTC. This encodes CSAREGSNEQFF.

The chain couples TRBV5-1 to TRBJ2-7; D is perhaps TRBD1 (6 bases). Germline V lookup: CDR1 SGHRS, CDR2 YFSETQ. V lost 5 bases and J 0 bases, leaving 9 bases between the germline ends. This CDR3 has 13 residues. As DNA, the CDR3 is TGCGCCAGCAGATCAGGGGCCTCCTACGAGCAGTACTTC. This codes for CASRSGASYEQYF.

This clonotype turned up a few times. The chain is built from TRBV28 and TRBJ2-7; TRBD1 matches 8 bases. This CDR3 region has 15 residues. The V gene end was trimmed by 2 bases and the J gene end by 4 bases; junction bases not matched to a gene: 7. Looked up from germline, CDR1 is MDHEN and CDR2 is SYDVKM. CDR3 sequence reads: CASSLNRGRKYEQYF. CDR3 nucleotides: TGTGCCAGCAGTTTAAACAGGGGGAGAAAATACGAGCAGTACTTC.

This chain links TRBV5-1 with TRBJ2-7, with TRBD1 as a possible D gene (6 bases). Per the germline V gene, CDR1 is SGHRS and CDR2 is YFSETQ. CDR3 length equals 14 residues. The V end was cut by 2 bases, the J end by 5 bases, with 14 bases between. The CDR3 loop is CASSLMGADNEQYV. The CDR3 DNA sequence: TGCGCCAGCAGCTTAATGGGGGCGGATAACGAGCAGTACGTC.

This chain joins TRBV9 and TRBJ2-3; D tentatively fits TRBD1 or TRBD2 (5 bases each). Germline CDR1 SGDLS, CDR2 YYNGEE. V was pared by 0 bases and J by 0 bases, with 14 bases between. CDR3 size: 17 residues. CDR3 nucleotides: TGTGCCAGCAGCGTAGAATTTGGGACGGTGAGCACAGATACGCAGTATTTT. Translating gives CASSVEFGTVSTDTQYF.

V is TRBV19 and J is TRBJ1-2; D is unresolved. With 4 bases removed from V and 4 bases from J, the gap between germline ends came to 19 bases. Germline values: CDR1 LNHDA, CDR2 SQIVND (reference sequence). CDR3 size: 16 residues. CDR3 loop: CASSTTSGVRGYGYTF. CDR3 in DNA: TGTGCCAGTAGTACCACATCCGGCGTTCGGGGCTATGGCTACACCTTC.

This clonotype was counted at least ten times. The CDR3 region is CASSPPRQGGTEAFF. The CDR3 DNA sequence: TGCGCCAGCAGCCCTCCGAGACAGGGAGGCACTGAAGCTTTCTTT. The J gene is TRBJ1-1, the V gene TRBV5-1, with TRBD1 identical over 7 bases. The CDR3 has 15 residues. CDR1 is SGHRS, CDR2 YFSETQ, per germline. V trimming: 4 bases; J trimming: 4 bases; junction bases outside the gene matches: 10.

The chain combines TRBV4-2 with TRBJ1-2; perhaps TRBD1 as D (5 bases). The CDR3 is 15 amino acids. Germline V CDR1 and CDR2: LGHNA, YNFKEQ. Trimming left V 3 bases short and J 7 bases short, with 18 bases between. The CDR3 DNA follows: TGTGCCAGCAGCCAGGAGCCAGGCGTCCAGGGTGGCTACACCTTC. Its translation is CASSQEPGVQGGYTF.

V usage is TRBV4-1 and J usage is TRBJ1-3; D is unclear. This CDR3 comprises 16 residues. Trimming pared 1 base from V and 0 bases from J, leaving 10 bases between. The germline V gene has CDR1 MGHRA and CDR2 YSYEKL. In DNA form, the CDR3 reads TGCGCCAGCAGCCAAGCAGTTCTCAGCTCTGGAAACACCATATATTTT. This sequence encodes CASSQAVLSSGNTIYF.

Worth noting for this clonotype: The junction does not match germline at one end; this may be a read error. J is TRBJ1-2 and V is TRBV7-2; 9 bases are shared with TRBD1. This CDR3 comprises 13 residues. Germline V gene sequence: CDR1 SGHTA, CDR2 FQGNSA. CDR3: CASSLGVGQGLSF. CDR3 bases: TGTGCCAGCAGCTTAGGGGTGGGACAGGGCTTATCCTTC.

This chain connects TRBV27 to TRBJ2-7, with 9 bases lining up with TRBD2. CDR1 is MNHEY and CDR2 is SMNVEV in the germline V gene (reference sequence). J lost 5 bases, V lost 6 bases, and 8 bases had no gene match. The CDR3 has 14 amino acids. DNA of the CDR3: TGTGCCAGCAGACCAGGGACTAGCTTCCACGAGCAGTACGTC. Translation: CASRPGTSFHEQYV.

The chain is built from TRBV29-1 and TRBJ2-1; D remains ambiguous. Trimming stripped 1 base from V and 8 bases from J, with 6 bases between. CDR3 length: 11 amino acids. Germline V gene lookup returns CDR1 SQVTM and CDR2 ANQGSEA. CDR3 amino acids: CSVEGYDEQFF. As DNA, the CDR3 is TGCAGCGTTGAAGGGTATGATGAGCAGTTCTTC.

The chain joins TRBV4-3 to TRBJ1-4, with TRBD1 as a possible D gene (5 bases). The CDR3 is 17 amino acids. V gave up 2 bases and J gave up 8 bases, with 21 bases separating them. CDR1 and CDR2 (germline): LGHNA, YSLEER. The CDR3, as DNA: TGCGCCAGCAGCCAAAGTTGGTTATCGACAGAGAAGGAAAAACTGTTTTTT. The encoded protein is CASSQSWLSTEKEKLFF.

The rearrangement uses TRBV20-1 and TRBJ2-1; 13 positions agree with TRBD2. Germline V gene sequence: CDR1 DFQATT, CDR2 SNEGSKA (reference sequence). There are 15 residues in the CDR3. V lost 5 bases and J lost 4; bases outside the gene matches: 5. DNA for the CDR3: TGCAGTGCTCATCCGGGACTAGCGGGATACAATGAGCAGTTCTTC. Protein sequence: CSAHPGLAGYNEQFF.

This clonotype has a count of ten or more. This chain joins TRBV7-2 and TRBJ1-5; unclear D gene. Germline CDR1 SGHTA, CDR2 FQGNSA. This CDR3 region has 13 residues. The V gene lost 5 bases and the J gene lost 4 bases, with 9 bases spanning the gap. CDR3 sequence (DNA): TGTGCCAGCAGCCCGAACAGTAATCAGCCCCAGCATTTT. Translation gives CASSPNSNQPQHF.

This clonotype was counted between two and nine times. The chain couples TRBV27 to TRBJ1-2; 7 bases match TRBD1. The CDR3 is 13 amino acids. The germline gives CDR1 MNHEY, CDR2 SMNVEV (reference sequence). The V gene end was trimmed by 0 bases and the J gene end by 10 bases; junction bases not matched to a gene: 5. DNA of the CDR3: TGTGCCAGCAGTTTATCCAGGGGGGGACTCTACACCTTC. Protein: CASSLSRGGLYTF.

The V gene is TRBV6-2 or TRBV6-3, the J gene TRBJ2-7; D may correspond to TRBD1 or TRBD2 (5 bases each). The V end was cut by 4 bases, the J end by 0 bases, with 10 bases between. CDR3 length: 14 residues. Germline lookup yields CDR1 MNHEY and CDR2 SVGEGT. The CDR3 DNA reads as TGTGCCAGCAGTTGGCCGGGACCCTCCTACGAGCAGTACTTC. Its protein product is CASSWPGPSYEQYF.

J is TRBJ2-3 and V is TRBV5-1; 9 bases map to TRBD2. J lost 5 bases, V lost 0 bases, and 7 bases had no gene match. The CDR3 length is 16 residues. Germline lookup yields CDR1 SGHRS and CDR2 YFSETQ. This CDR3 reads CASSLGNSGGRDTQYF. The CDR3 region has the DNA TGCGCCAGCAGCTTGGGAAATAGCGGGGGACGAGATACGCAGTATTTT.

This clonotype appeared a few times. The genes are TRBV15 and TRBJ2-1, with D perhaps TRBD1 or TRBD2 (6 bases each). The V gene lost 5 bases and the J gene lost 3 bases, with 26 bases spanning the gap. The germline V gene encodes CDR1 LNHNV and CDR2 YYDKDF (reference sequence). The CDR3 contains 19 residues. The CDR3 spells CATSPHGWGAGVGYNEQFF. CDR3 nucleotides: TGTGCCACCAGCCCCCACGGTTGGGGGGCGGGTGTAGGCTACAATGAGCAGTTCTTC.

This clonotype showed up many times. The chain uses TRBV6-1 and TRBJ2-7, with TRBD1 matching 8 bases. This CDR3 region has 14 residues. The germline V gene encodes CDR1 MNHNS and CDR2 SASEGT. Germline trimming cut 4 bases from V and 4 bases from J; bases unmatched to any gene: 6. The CDR3: CASSVPGQAYEQYV. The CDR3 nucleotides read TGTGCCAGCAGTGTCCCGGGACAGGCTTACGAGCAGTACGTC.

The sample holds many counts of this clonotype. The chain is built from TRBV7-9 and TRBJ2-7, with D hard to call. The germline V and J ends were trimmed by 2 bases and 5 bases, with 13 bases remaining between them. The CDR3 is made up of 14 amino acids. Looked up from germline, CDR1 is SEHNR and CDR2 is FQNEAQ (reference sequence). CDR3 region: CASSLSQADDEQYF. CDR3 coding DNA: TGTGCCAGCAGCTTAAGTCAGGCCGACGACGAGCAGTACTTC.

V gene TRBV5-1 combines with J gene TRBJ1-1; unclear D gene. V was cut by 0 bases and J by 1 base, with 10 bases left in between. CDR3 size: 15 residues. Per germline, CDR1 SGHRS and CDR2 YFSETQ. DNA for the CDR3: TGCGCCAGCAGCTTGGAAGGCCCTGCGAACACTGAAGCTTTCTTT. This gives the protein CASSLEGPANTEAFF.

The table lists this clonotype with a few counts. The chain uses TRBV2 and TRBJ1-2, with D maybe TRBD1 (6 bases). V gave up 6 bases and J gave up 0 bases, with 14 bases separating them. Germline V gives CDR1 SNHLY, CDR2 FYNNEI. CDR3 length: 15 amino acids. The CDR3 bases are TGTGCCAGCAGGCTCGACAGGCTAGCTAACTATGGCTACACCTTC. The encoded protein is CASRLDRLANYGYTF.

The chain uses TRBV3-1 and TRBJ1-2; TRBD1 might be the D (5 bases). The CDR3 is 16 amino acids. Trimming removed 6 bases from V and 8 bases from J, with 25 bases in between. The germline V gene has CDR1 LGHDT and CDR2 YNNKEL (reference sequence). In DNA form, the CDR3 reads TGTGCCAGCAGATCCGCCGTCCGGTGGCAGGGTGAAGGCTACACCTTC. Encoded protein: CASRSAVRWQGEGYTF.

The chain is built from TRBV6-2 or TRBV6-3 and TRBJ1-5, with D perhaps TRBD1 (6 bases). There are 15 residues in the CDR3. Trimming cost V 5 bases and J 2 bases, with 13 bases left between them. CDR1 and CDR2 (germline): MNHEY, SVGEGT. CDR3 protein: CASSASGAGNQPQHF. The DNA of the CDR3 is TGTGCCAGCAGTGCCTCGGGGGCGGGCAATCAGCCCCAGCATTTT.

Comment on this clonotype: Relative to the germline gene, one junction end is altered; a read error may explain this. The V and J genes are TRBV4-1 and TRBJ2-1; 7 nucleotides line up with TRBD1. The germline V gene has CDR1 MGHRA and CDR2 YSYEKL. The CDR3 spans 12 residues. The CDR3: CASSPGTAIRIF. CDR3 in DNA: TGCGCCAGCAGCCCCGGGACAGCAATTAGGATCTTC.

This sequence joins TRBV20-1 and TRBJ2-1; D ambiguous. Germline values: CDR1 DFQATT, CDR2 SNEGSKA (reference sequence). This CDR3 has 13 amino acids. Between the trimmed V and J ends, which lost 5 bases and 2 bases, there was a span of 10 bases. CDR3 amino acids: CSADSFTYNEQFF. The DNA of the CDR3 is TGCAGTGCTGATAGTTTTACCTACAATGAGCAGTTCTTC.

There are a few counts of this clonotype. This chain connects TRBV6-2 or TRBV6-3 to TRBJ1-6; D is ambiguous. This CDR3 comprises 11 residues. V was shortened by 2 bases and J by 10 bases, with 3 bases between the two germline ends. Germline loops: CDR1 MNHEY, CDR2 SVGEGT. CDR3 region: CASSYDSPLHF. The CDR3, as DNA: TGTGCCAGCAGTTACGACTCACCCCTCCACTTT.

This clonotype was seen more than once but under ten times. The chain employs TRBV7-9 and TRBJ2-7; D might be TRBD1 or TRBD2, each matching 5 bases. Germline V lookup: CDR1 SEHNR, CDR2 FQNEAQ (reference sequence). Trimming shortened V by 5 bases and J by 1 base, and 12 bases separated the two germline ends. CDR3 length: 14 residues. CDR3 amino acids: CASSKGTESYEQYV. CDR3 coding DNA: TGTGCCAGCAGCAAAGGGACCGAATCCTACGAGCAGTACGTC.

The V gene is TRBV12-3 or TRBV12-4, the J gene TRBJ1-3, with D uncertain. The CDR3 is made up of 13 amino acids. Deletions cut 7 bases from V and 4 bases from J, with 11 bases between. The DNA of the CDR3 is TGTGCCAGCATACCTGGGGTCGGAAACACCATATATTTT. Residues: CASIPGVGNTIYF.